This passage covers 5 T cell receptor beta chains from one sample sequenced in a study of CD8 T cells in ankylosing spondylitis (dated by TCRdb to the late 2010s). These receptors' antigens are unknown. Paper-wide results and their limitations: Blood from ankylosing spondylitis patients appeared to be characterized by a TCR beta motif made up of seven or eight highly homologous amino acid variants.

Library construction relied on 5' RACE. For sequencing, an Illumina HiSeq 2500 was employed. In TCRdb, the public reads were trimmed at Q25 with fastp and aligned with MiXCR, with productive beta chains retained. All rows with the same CDR3 protein become a single entry with the most common DNA and genes. The sample contains approximately 440,000 distinct CDR3 sequences, 15% to 20% of them found a single time. The ten most abundant clones make up just over 1% of the sample. The sample taken for sequencing was blood, either unsorted or a sorted T cell fraction (not recorded which). The receptors shown here come from a male donor with ankylosing spondylitis.

This clonotype was seen a few times. CDR3 DNA sequence: TGCAGTGCTAGGACTTTGGACAGGGGAAATTCACCCCTCCACTTT. Encoded protein: CSARTLDRGNSPLHF. The V call is TRBV20-1, the J call TRBJ1-6; 9 bases align to TRBD1. After removal of 3 bases from V and 7 bases from J, the junction contained 7 bases not matched to a gene. The germline gives CDR1 DFQATT, CDR2 SNEGSKA (reference sequence). The CDR3 length is 15 residues.

The chain joins TRBV6-1 to TRBJ2-6, with D perhaps being TRBD1 or TRBD2 (5 bases each). CDR1 is MNHNS and CDR2 is SASEGT in the germline V gene. The CDR3 runs 16 residues. Trimming stripped 6 bases from V and 1 base from J, with 13 bases between. The DNA for the CDR3 is TGTGCCAGCAGCCGGGGCCAACCATCTGGGGCCAACGTCCTGACTTTC. Protein sequence: CASSRGQPSGANVLTF.

This clonotype was counted between two and nine times. The rearrangement joins TRBV2 to TRBJ2-2; no clear D gene. V gave up 4 bases and J gave up 1 base, with 10 bases separating them. CDR3 length equals 15 residues. Per germline, CDR1 SNHLY and CDR2 FYNNEI. The CDR3 nucleotides read TGTGCCAGCAGTGTTGAGGCAGAGAACACCGGGGAGCTGTTTTTT. Its translation: CASSVEAENTGELFF.

The chain carries TRBV2 and TRBJ2-3; 12 nucleotides match TRBD2. This CDR3 has 15 residues. After removal of 8 bases from V and 6 bases from J, the junction contained 9 bases not matched to a gene. From germline, CDR1 is SNHLY and CDR2 FYNNEI. CDR3 sequence: CASGRLAGEGDTQYF. As DNA, the CDR3 is TGTGCCAGCGGTAGACTAGCGGGGGAGGGGGATACGCAGTATTTT.

This clonotype came up a few times. The gene calls are TRBV20-1 and TRBJ2-7; TRBD2 aligns across 14 bases. Germline V gene data show CDR1 as DFQATT and CDR2 as SNEGSKA (reference sequence). Trimming at V came to 5 bases and at J to 7 bases, leaving 7 bases not matched to a gene. This CDR3 contains 14 residues. Written as DNA, the CDR3 is TGCAGTGCTTCTACAGGGACTAGCGGGAGTGAGCAGTACTTC. It codes for CSASTGTSGSEQYF.